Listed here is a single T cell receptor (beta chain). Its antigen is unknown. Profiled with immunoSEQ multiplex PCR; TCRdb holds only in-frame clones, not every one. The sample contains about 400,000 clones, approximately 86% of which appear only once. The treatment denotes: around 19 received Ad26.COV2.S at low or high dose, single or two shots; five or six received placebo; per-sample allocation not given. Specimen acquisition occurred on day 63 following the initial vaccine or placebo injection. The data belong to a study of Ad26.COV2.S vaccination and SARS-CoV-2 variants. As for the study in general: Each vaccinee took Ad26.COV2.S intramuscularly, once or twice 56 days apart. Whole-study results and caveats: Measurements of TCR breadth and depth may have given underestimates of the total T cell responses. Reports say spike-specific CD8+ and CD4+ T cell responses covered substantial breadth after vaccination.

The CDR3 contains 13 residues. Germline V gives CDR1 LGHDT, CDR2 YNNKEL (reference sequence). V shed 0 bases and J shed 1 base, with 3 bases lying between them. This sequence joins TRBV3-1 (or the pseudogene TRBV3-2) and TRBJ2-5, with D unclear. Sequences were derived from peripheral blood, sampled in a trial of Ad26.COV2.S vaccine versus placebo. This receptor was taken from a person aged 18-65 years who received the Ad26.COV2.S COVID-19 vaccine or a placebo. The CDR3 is CASSQDLQETQYF. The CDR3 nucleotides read TGTGCCAGCAGCCAAGACCTCCAAGAGACCCAGTACTTC.